Listed here are 19 T cell receptor beta chains from one sample, sequenced in a study of T cell responses to AZD1222 COVID-19 vaccine (dated by TCRdb to about 2021). According to the study, the label for this sample's time point signals: about 28 days (+/-7) after the second vaccine dose. The library came from the immunoSEQ multiplex PCR assay. TCRdb limited this immuneACCESS table to in-frame rearrangements with V and J called. A share of clones is missing; checked studies link under half to unresolved V genes, and the rest is unexplained. This sample comprises around 190,000 clones, roughly 90% of them detected only once. The ten largest account for 1.5% to 2% of the sample. The specimen was peripheral blood, collected 28 days after the second AZD1222 dose. All receptors derive from an adult who received the AZD1222 COVID-19 vaccine.

This chain joins TRBV7-2 and TRBJ1-1; D ambiguous. The CDR3 is 13 residues long. V lost 3 bases and J 5 bases, leaving 10 bases between the germline ends. The V gene's germline CDR1 is SGHTA and CDR2 FQGNSA. CDR3 DNA sequence: TGTGCCAGCAGCTTTGGGGTAGGGACTGAAGCTTTCTTT. This encodes CASSFGVGTEAFF. Based on the CDR3 plus reference TRBV7-2 and TRBJ1-1, the full variable domain is GAGVSQSPSNKVTEKGKDVELRCDPISGHTALYWYRQSLGQGLEFLIYFQGNSAPDKSGLPSDRFSAERTGGSVSTLTIQRTQQEDSAVYLCASSFGVGTEAFFGQGTRLTVV.

The rearrangement joins TRBV5-4 to TRBJ1-2, with D possibly TRBD1 on 6 matching bases. This CDR3 contains 15 residues. The germline V gene encodes CDR1 SGHNT and CDR2 YYREEE (reference sequence). V lost 4 bases and J lost 8, with 21 bases in between. This CDR3 is CASSLGMEGVGGYTF. CDR3 sequence (DNA): TGTGCCAGCAGCCTGGGGATGGAGGGGGTAGGGGGCTACACCTTC.

The V call is TRBV4-1, the J call TRBJ2-1; TRBD1 agrees at 8 bases. The V gene end was trimmed by 4 bases and the J gene end by 8 bases; junction bases not matched to a gene: 4. Per germline, CDR1 MGHRA and CDR2 YSYEKL. CDR3 length equals 13 residues. The CDR3 DNA reads as TGCGCCAGCAGCCGTGACAGGGGTCATGAGCAGTTCTTC. Residues: CASSRDRGHEQFF.

The gene calls are TRBV14 and TRBJ1-2; a weak D match, TRBD1 (6 bases). This CDR3 region has 13 residues. With 2 bases removed from V and 3 bases from J, the gap between germline ends came to 7 bases. Germline CDR1 is SGHDN and CDR2 is FVKESK. This CDR3 reads CASSQNRDYGYTF. The CDR3 region has the DNA TGTGCCAGCAGCCAAAACAGGGACTATGGCTACACCTTC.

Note on this clone: Germline is not matched at one junction end, which may reflect a read error. V is TRBV23-1 and J is TRBJ1-6; weak D call: TRBD1 (5 bases). TRBV23-1 is placed among ORFs of uncertain function. This CDR3 spans 14 amino acids. DNA for the CDR3: TGCGCCAGCCGTCAGCGGGGGGGTAATTCACCCCTCCACTTT. Its protein is CASRQRGGNSPLHF.

The CDR3 coding sequence is TGTGCCAGCAGCCCCGGAGTTGGCGGGCTAACCTACGAGCAGTACTTC. Translation gives CASSPGVGGLTYEQYF. The rearrangement links TRBV7-6 to TRBJ2-7, with D maybe TRBD2 (5 bases). V was cut by 5 bases and J by 2 bases, with 19 bases left in between. This CDR3 contains 16 residues. Germline assignment: CDR1 SGHVS and CDR2 FNYEAQ.

The chain combines TRBV3-1 (or the pseudogene TRBV3-2) with TRBJ1-6; 7 bases align to TRBD1. From germline, CDR1 is LGHDT and CDR2 YNNKEL (reference sequence). The CDR3 covers 18 residues. J gave up 9 bases and V 1 base, and 15 bases lay outside the gene matches. CDR3 sequence: CASSQVLPATGRFSPLHF. Written as DNA, the CDR3 is TGTGCCAGCAGCCAAGTTTTACCCGCGACAGGGAGATTTTCACCCCTCCACTTT.

The chain employs TRBV6-5 and TRBJ2-3; D is unresolved. CDR1 is MNHEY and CDR2 is SVGAGI in the germline V gene. The CDR3 is 14 residues long. Trimming took off 8 bases at V and 0 bases at J, with 12 bases between the two ends. CDR3 DNA: TGTGCCAGCGTCCTTGACTGGAGCACAGATACGCAGTATTTT. Translating gives CASVLDWSTDTQYF.

V usage is TRBV7-2 and J usage is TRBJ2-1; 11 bases map to TRBD2. Per the germline V gene, CDR1 is SGHTA and CDR2 is FQGNSA. The CDR3 is 16 amino acids. Trimming at V came to 5 bases and at J to 5 bases, leaving 8 bases not matched to a gene. DNA of the CDR3: TGTGCCAGCAGCATACCGGGACTAGCGGTCAACAATGAGCAGTTCTTC. Translating it yields CASSIPGLAVNNEQFF.

V and J are TRBV9 and TRBJ2-3; the D gene is possibly TRBD1 (5 bases). Germline assignment: CDR1 SGDLS and CDR2 YYNGEE. The CDR3 contains 15 residues. V was clipped by 4 bases and J by 2 bases, with 14 bases between them. This CDR3 is CASSPVGAFTDTQYF. The DNA of the CDR3 is TGTGCCAGCAGCCCGGTAGGGGCATTCACAGATACGCAGTATTTT.

The chain uses TRBV5-1 and TRBJ2-7; TRBD1 aligns across 7 bases. In germline, CDR1 is SGHRS, CDR2 YFSETQ. This CDR3 contains 15 residues. The J segment lost 1 base and the V segment lost 7 bases, leaving 11 bases of the junction unmatched. The CDR3 sequence is CASGLGPGQSYEQYF. CDR3 DNA: TGCGCCAGCGGTCTAGGTCCGGGACAGTCCTACGAGCAGTACTTC. Full variable domain (missing parts from reference TRBV5-1 and TRBJ2-7): KAGVTQTPRYLIKTRGQQVTLSCSPISGHRSVSWYQQTPGQGLQFLFEYFSETQRNKGNFPGRFSGRQFSNSRSEMNVSTLELGDSALYLCASGLGPGQSYEQYFGPGTRLTVT.

This clone has a single count. J is TRBJ1-4 and V is TRBV18; no definite D call. This CDR3 has 14 residues. Trimming pared 3 bases from V and 0 bases from J, leaving 5 bases between. The germline V gene has CDR1 KGHSH and CDR2 LQKENI. CDR3 nucleotides: TGTGCCAGCTCACCGGTTGCAACTAATGAAAAACTGTTTTTT. It specifies CASSPVATNEKLFF.

This clone turned up a few times. The chain joins TRBV18 to TRBJ1-2, with 8 positions matching TRBD1. V trimming: 6 bases; J trimming: 2 bases; junction bases outside the gene matches: 5. Germline lookup yields CDR1 KGHSH and CDR2 LQKENI. The CDR3 is 14 amino acids. The CDR3 region has the DNA TGTGCCAGCTCGGACAGGGAGGGGAACTATGGCTACACCTTC. Its translation is CASSDREGNYGYTF.

The chain joins TRBV6-5 to TRBJ2-7; no reliable D call. This CDR3 is 11 amino acids long. CDR1 and CDR2 (germline): MNHEY, SVGAGI. Trimming shortened V by 5 bases and J by 5 bases, and 7 bases separated the two germline ends. The CDR3 here is CASSRRNEQYF. The DNA for the CDR3 is TGTGCCAGCAGTCGCCGTAACGAGCAGTACTTC.

The chain joins TRBV5-1 to TRBJ2-7; D unresolved. V lost 4 bases and J 3 bases, leaving 20 bases between the germline ends. Germline CDR1 reads SGHRS; CDR2 reads YFSETQ. This CDR3 is 16 amino acids long. CDR3 in amino acids: CASSQASSDASYEQYF. In nucleotides, the CDR3 is TGCGCCAGCAGCCAAGCTTCCTCGGACGCAAGCTACGAGCAGTACTTC. The whole variable domain, filled in from reference TRBV5-1 and TRBJ2-7, reads KAGVTQTPRYLIKTRGQQVTLSCSPISGHRSVSWYQQTPGQGLQFLFEYFSETQRNKGNFPGRFSGRQFSNSRSEMNVSTLELGDSALYLCASSQASSDASYEQYFGPGTRLTVT.

This clone was recorded only once. The genes are TRBV6-5 and TRBJ2-1; the match to TRBD1 covers 12 bases. CDR1 and CDR2 (germline): MNHEY, SVGAGI. V trimming: 5 bases; J trimming: 7 bases; junction bases outside the gene matches: 6. The CDR3 contains 15 residues. DNA of the CDR3: TGTGCCAGCAGTCCCGGGACAGGGGGCACGAATGAGCAGTTCTTC. This sequence encodes CASSPGTGGTNEQFF.

The rearrangement links TRBV29-1 to TRBJ1-1, with D possibly TRBD1 on 5 matching bases. The CDR3 extends over 13 amino acids. The germline V gene has CDR1 SQVTM and CDR2 ANQGSEA. Trimming shortened V by 4 bases and J by 2 bases, and 11 bases separated the two germline ends. Here the CDR3 reads CSVGSTANTEAFF. CDR3 in DNA: TGCAGCGTTGGCTCGACAGCTAACACTGAAGCTTTCTTT.

This clone has only a few counts. The gene calls are TRBV7-3 and TRBJ2-2; a possible D gene is TRBD2 (5 bases). The germline gives CDR1 SGHTA, CDR2 FQGTGA. The CDR3 covers 17 residues. The V end was cut by 2 bases, the J end by 3 bases, with 16 bases between. Written as DNA, the CDR3 is TGTGCCAGCAGCTTATTCTCCCGGGGAAGGGACACCGGGGAGCTGTTTTTT. Translation: CASSLFSRGRDTGELFF.

The V and J genes are TRBV10-3 and TRBJ2-2; 8 nucleotides agree with TRBD2. The length of the CDR3 is 17 residues. Looked up from germline, CDR1 is ENHRY and CDR2 is SYGVKD. Trimming took 0 bases from V and 0 from J; bases not matched to a gene: 3. CDR3 region: CAISESAGAANTGELFF. CDR3 DNA sequence: TGTGCCATCAGTGAGTCAGCGGGGGCTGCGAACACCGGGGAGCTGTTTTTT.